Listed below are T cell receptor beta chains from one sample, sequenced in a study of blood T cell repertoires in COVID-19. The method was immunoSEQ multiplex PCR; TCRdb's version includes in-frame clones alone and lacks a portion of them. Here the sample spans about 160,000 clones, roughly 93% being singletons. Sequencing was done on a sample of peripheral blood. These receptors came from a man aged 18 to 29 with acute or convalescent COVID-19. CDR3s leave out the opening cysteine and the closing phenylalanine or tryptophan. D genes are given only for firm matches.

J gene,D gene,V gene,CDR3 protein
TRBJ1-1,NA,TRBV7-2,ASSLEGSRNTEAF
TRBJ1-6,NA,TRBV27,ASLPRGRPNSPLH
TRBJ1-1,NA,TRBV19,ASGAGVNTEAF
TRBJ1-2,TRBD1,TRBV3-1/TRBV3-2,ASSQHGQGGLYGYT
TRBJ1-2,TRBD1,TRBV7-6,ASSLSIDRELIGYT
TRBJ2-7,NA,TRBV6-1,ASSEVTALGQY
TRBJ1-1,NA,TRBV4-1,ASSLGRLTEAF
TRBJ2-7,TRBD1,TRBV5-4,ASSHRDRAYEQY
TRBJ1-2,TRBD1,TRBV19,ASSMEVAGGSYGYT
TRBJ1-5,NA,TRBV12-5,ASALADKRINQPQH
TRBJ1-1,NA,TRBV18,ASFSQRATEAF